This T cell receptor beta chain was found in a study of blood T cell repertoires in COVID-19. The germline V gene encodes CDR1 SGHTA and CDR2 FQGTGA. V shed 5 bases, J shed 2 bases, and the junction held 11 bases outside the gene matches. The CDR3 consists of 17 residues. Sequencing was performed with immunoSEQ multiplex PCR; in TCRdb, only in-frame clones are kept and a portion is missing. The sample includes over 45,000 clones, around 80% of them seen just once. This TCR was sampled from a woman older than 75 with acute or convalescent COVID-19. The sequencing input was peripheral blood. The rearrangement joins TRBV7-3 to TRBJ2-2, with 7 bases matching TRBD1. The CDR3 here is CASSLRQGSFNTGELFF. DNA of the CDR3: TGTGCCAGCAGCCTCCGACAGGGAAGCTTTAACACCGGGGAGCTGTTTTTT.